This T cell receptor (beta chain) was obtained from a study of OX40 agonist ivuxolimab in advanced cancers. Looking at the study overall: A mean age of approximately 64 years, range roughly 23 to 85, was recorded, and about 83% were male. Partial responses occurred in three patients (one hepatocellular carcinoma, two cutaneous melanoma). Study conclusions and caveats: Fewer expanded clones were found on average in CD4+ than in CD8+ T cells.

To note about this clone: Its antigen is undetermined.

Germline CDR1 is SGHTA and CDR2 is FQGNSA. The CDR3 sequence is 15 residues long. The V segment lost 5 bases and the J segment 1 base; nucleotides outside the gene matches: 7. Patients who had autoimmune disease history or got systemic immunosuppression were left out. Only in-frame clones appear in the TCRdb table, and some are missing; sequencing was by immunoSEQ multiplex PCR. The repertoire has tens of thousands of clones, around four fifths of them found once; the top ten carry roughly 15%. Material: CD4+ or CD8+ T cells sorted from blood, obtained in a trial of the OX40 agonist ivuxolimab. The chain combines TRBV7-2 with TRBJ1-1; TRBD1 aligns across 7 bases. The receptor was isolated from an adult with an advanced solid tumor such as melanoma, head and neck, liver or kidney cancer. CDR3 in DNA: TGTGCCAGCAGCGCGTCCCGGGACAGGAACACTGAAGCTTTCTTT. Translation gives CASSASRDRNTEAFF.